What follows are 24 T cell receptor beta chains derived from one specimen sequenced in a study of Ad26.COV2.S vaccination and SARS-CoV-2 variants. The method was immunoSEQ multiplex PCR; TCRdb's version includes in-frame clones alone and lacks a portion of them. In the table there are some 250,000 clones, more than 75% of which are singletons. Treatment defined: around 19 received Ad26.COV2.S at low or high dose, single or two shots; 5 received placebo; per-sample allocation not given. Samples analyzed were those drawn on day 63 after the first vaccine or placebo injection. The sample consisted of peripheral blood, taken in a trial of Ad26.COV2.S vaccine versus placebo. These receptors all come from a person aged 18-60 years who received the Ad26.COV2.S COVID-19 vaccine or a placebo.

The chain carries TRBV7-9 and TRBJ2-7; 7 nucleotides align to TRBD1. The CDR3 spans 13 residues. Losses at the gene ends were 5 bases for V and 3 bases for J; bases not matched to a gene: 4. Germline V gene data show CDR1 as SEHNR and CDR2 as FQNEAQ (reference sequence). CDR3 sequence (DNA): TGTGCCAGCAGCCTCAGACAGGGCTACGAGCAGTACTTC. This translates into CASSLRQGYEQYF.

The J gene is TRBJ2-3, the V gene TRBV6-5; 8 bases map to TRBD1. CDR3 length equals 12 residues. CDR1 is MNHEY, CDR2 SVGAGI, per germline. J gave up 4 bases and V 6 bases, and 0 bases lay outside the gene matches. CDR3 sequence reads: CASRGQADTQYF. The CDR3 DNA sequence: TGTGCCAGCAGGGGACAGGCAGATACGCAGTATTTT.

This chain links TRBV10-3 with TRBJ1-1; TRBD1 matches 8 bases. The J segment lost 1 base and the V segment lost 4 bases, leaving 8 bases of the junction unmatched. This CDR3 comprises 16 residues. Germline V gives CDR1 ENHRY, CDR2 SYGVKD. CDR3 amino acids: CAISAPTGQGNTEAFF. The CDR3 DNA is TGTGCCATCAGTGCCCCGACAGGACAGGGGAACACTGAAGCTTTCTTT.

The chain recombines TRBV6-5 with TRBJ2-7; 9 positions match TRBD2. Germline V gene lookup returns CDR1 MNHEY and CDR2 SVGAGI. The CDR3 consists of 14 residues. V was pared by 5 bases and J by 6 bases, with 8 bases of the junction left unmatched. This chain's CDR3 is CASSTAGGLTEQYF. The CDR3 bases are TGTGCCAGCAGTACGGCGGGGGGGCTTACCGAGCAGTACTTC.

The genes are TRBV28 and TRBJ2-7, with D hard to call. Trimming left V 3 bases short and J 6 bases short, with 15 bases between. The CDR3 is 14 amino acids. CDR1 is MDHEN, CDR2 SYDVKM, per germline. In nucleotides, the CDR3 is TGTGCCAGCAGTTTGGCCTTTATGCGAGGCGAGCAGTACTTC. It specifies CASSLAFMRGEQYF. Supplemented by reference TRBV28 and TRBJ2-7, the full variable domain reads DVKVTQSSRYLVKRTGEKVFLECVQDMDHENMFWYRQDPGLGLRLIYFSYDVKMKEKGDIPEGYSVSREKKERFSLILESASTNQTSMYLCASSLAFMRGEQYFGPGTRLTVT.

V usage is TRBV5-6 and J usage is TRBJ2-7; 8 positions match TRBD1. With V trimmed by 0 bases and J by 6 bases, 8 bases remained unmatched. The CDR3 spans 15 residues. Germline V CDR1 and CDR2: SGHDT, YYEEEE. CDR3 amino acids: CASSLGAGGGFEQYF. The CDR3 DNA is TGTGCCAGCAGCTTGGGGGCAGGGGGCGGTTTCGAGCAGTACTTC.

This clone was seen a single time. V and J are TRBV6-5 and TRBJ2-2; D not certain. Trimming stripped 8 bases from V and 4 bases from J, with 5 bases between. Germline V CDR1 and CDR2: MNHEY, SVGAGI. CDR3 length: 11 amino acids. The CDR3, as DNA: TGTGCCAGCGGATCCACCGGGGAGCTGTTTTTT. Amino acid sequence: CASGSTGELFF.

The chain has TRBV4-3 and TRBJ2-5; the D gene is possibly TRBD1 (6 bases). V was clipped by 3 bases and J by 3 bases, with 8 bases between them. The CDR3 consists of 13 residues. Germline V lookup: CDR1 LGHNA, CDR2 YSLEER. The CDR3 region has the DNA TGCGCCAGCAGCCAGGGACAAAAAGAGACCCAGTACTTC. As protein: CASSQGQKETQYF.

V usage is TRBV6-2 or TRBV6-3 and J usage is TRBJ1-2; TRBD1 matches at 7 bases. CDR1 MNHEY and CDR2 SVGEGT come from the germline V gene. V lost 0 bases, J lost 8 bases, and 9 bases stayed unmatched. The CDR3 covers 15 residues. CDR3 nucleotide sequence: TGTGCCAGCAGTTACTCGGCGACAGGGTCGAGCGGCTACACCTTC. Translating it yields CASSYSATGSSGYTF.

This CDR3 is CASSQYTGATNEKLFF. DNA for the CDR3: TGTGCCAGCAGTCAATATACAGGGGCAACTAATGAAAAACTGTTTTTT. The chain couples TRBV27 to TRBJ1-4, with 7 bases lining up with TRBD1. This CDR3 contains 16 residues. Germline CDR1 and CDR2: MNHEY and SMNVEV (reference sequence). V gave up 5 bases and J gave up 0 bases; unmatched junction bases: 6.

This chain uses TRBV21-1 with TRBJ2-1. TRBV21-1 counts as a pseudogene. The CDR3 contains 15 residues. The CDR3: CASSILSGTSREQFF. The CDR3 DNA is TGTGCCAGCAGCATCCTCTCCGGGACCTCCCGTGAGCAGTTCTTC.

This clone was observed a handful of times. The chain uses TRBV10-2 and TRBJ1-5, with D perhaps matching TRBD1 (5 bases). The CDR3 runs to 11 residues. CDR1 and CDR2 (germline): WSHSY, SAAADI. The V gene lost 11 bases and the J gene lost 9 bases, with 14 bases spanning the gap. CDR3 coding DNA: TGCGCCGCCCCCGGTAGGGGGCCCCAGCATTTT. Its protein product is CAAPGRGPQHF.

This sequence joins TRBV7-9 and TRBJ2-7; the match to TRBD1 covers 9 bases. The germline V gene has CDR1 SEHNR and CDR2 FQNEAQ (reference sequence). This CDR3 has 16 amino acids. The J segment lost 2 bases and the V segment lost 4 bases, leaving 9 bases of the junction unmatched. The CDR3 sequence is CASSYPPGTGTYEQYF. Here the CDR3 DNA reads TGTGCCAGCAGCTATCCACCCGGGACAGGGACCTACGAGCAGTACTTC.

The chain carries TRBV28 and TRBJ2-7; 9 bases are shared with TRBD1. J gave up 3 bases and V 7 bases, and 7 bases lay outside the gene matches. The CDR3 totals 14 residues. The V gene's germline CDR1 is MDHEN and CDR2 SYDVKM. CDR3 sequence: CASTNPGQGYEQYF. Written as DNA, the CDR3 is TGTGCCAGCACCAACCCGGGACAGGGCTACGAGCAGTACTTC.

This clone was seen more than once but under ten times. The chain has TRBV20-1 and TRBJ1-1; no firm D call. Germline V gene sequence: CDR1 DFQATT, CDR2 SNEGSKA (reference sequence). The CDR3 spans 10 residues. With 6 bases removed from V and 11 bases from J, the gap between germline ends came to 13 bases. Here the CDR3 DNA reads TGCAGTGCCCGGGCCGCGCGGGCTTTCTTT. This encodes CSARAARAFF.

The chain uses TRBV7-2 and TRBJ2-7, with 9 bases aligning to TRBD1. The CDR3 totals 15 residues. Germline CDR1 reads SGHTA; CDR2 reads FQGNSA. Trimming took 4 bases from V and 3 from J; bases not matched to a gene: 7. Written as DNA, the CDR3 is TGTGCCAGCAGCTCCGGGACAGGGAAGGGCTACGAGCAGTACTTC. Protein sequence: CASSSGTGKGYEQYF.

V is TRBV9 and J is TRBJ2-2; TRBD1 matches at 11 bases. V lost 0 bases to trimming and J lost 7 bases; unmatched junction nucleotides: 14. Germline CDR1 and CDR2: SGDLS and YYNGEE. The CDR3 covers 19 residues. DNA for the CDR3: TGTGCCAGCAGCGTAGTAGGAGTTCTGGACAGGGGGCAAGACGGGGAGCTGTTTTTT. Protein product: CASSVVGVLDRGQDGELFF.

The sample holds one count of this clone. The rearrangement joins TRBV28 to TRBJ1-6; D is unclear. In germline, CDR1 is MDHEN, CDR2 SYDVKM. The V and J ends lost 2 bases and 13 bases respectively, with 12 bases between them. The CDR3 has 13 residues. The CDR3 sequence is CASSLRVSTPLHF. CDR3 DNA: TGTGCCAGCAGTTTAAGGGTATCCACGCCCCTCCACTTT.

V and J are TRBV2 and TRBJ2-7; 13 nucleotides agree with TRBD2. Trimming removed 7 bases from V and 12 bases from J; junction bases left unmatched: 15. This CDR3 has 15 residues. Germline V gene sequence: CDR1 SNHLY, CDR2 FYNNEI. CDR3 sequence: CASKGTSGINEGGYF. CDR3 DNA: TGTGCCAGCAAGGGGACTAGCGGGATCAATGAGGGCGGGTACTTC.

The V gene is TRBV13, the J gene TRBJ2-2; 9 nucleotides line up with TRBD2. The CDR3 contains 17 residues. Germline CDR1 is PRHDT and CDR2 is FYEKMQ (reference sequence). The V gene end was trimmed by 1 base and the J gene end by 8 bases; junction bases not matched to a gene: 11. DNA of the CDR3: TGTGCCAGCAGCTTAGTCGGTCCTAGCGGGGTGGCTGGGGAGCTGTTTTTT. This sequence encodes CASSLVGPSGVAGELFF.

V usage is TRBV3-1 (or the pseudogene TRBV3-2) and J usage is TRBJ2-5, with 9 positions matching TRBD2. The junction had 10 bases not matched to a gene; V was cut back by 2 bases and J by 6 bases. This CDR3 contains 16 residues. Germline V gene data show CDR1 as LGHDT and CDR2 as YNNKEL (reference sequence). The CDR3: CASSQSLGAGGQTQYF. In nucleotides, the CDR3 is TGTGCCAGCAGCCAATCGCTCGGAGCGGGAGGTCAGACCCAGTACTTC.

The chain links TRBV19 to TRBJ2-3, with D tentatively TRBD1 (5 bases). The germline gives CDR1 LNHDA, CDR2 SQIVND (reference sequence). The CDR3 has 14 residues. Trimming took 5 bases from V and 2 from J, leaving 11 bases between them. CDR3 in DNA: TGTGCCAGTAGTCCGCAGGGATCCACAGATACGCAGTATTTT. Encoded protein: CASSPQGSTDTQYF.

The gene calls are TRBV10-3 and TRBJ2-3, with D possibly TRBD1 on 6 matching bases. Germline V gives CDR1 ENHRY, CDR2 SYGVKD. The CDR3 is made up of 15 amino acids. Trimming shortened V by 6 bases and J by 1 base, and 14 bases separated the two germline ends. The CDR3 here is CAISPLEGGTDTQYF. CDR3 DNA sequence: TGTGCCATCAGCCCCCTTGAGGGGGGCACAGATACGCAGTATTTT.

The chain uses TRBV15 and TRBJ1-3; 8 bases match TRBD1. This CDR3 contains 19 residues. With V trimmed by 0 bases and J by 7 bases, 17 bases remained unmatched. CDR1 and CDR2 from the germline V gene are LNHNV and YYDKDF (reference sequence). The CDR3 DNA reads as TGTGCCACCAGCAGAGACCGCCAACATCAGGGGGCTGTTCGGAACACCATATATTTT. Protein sequence: CATSRDRQHQGAVRNTIYF.